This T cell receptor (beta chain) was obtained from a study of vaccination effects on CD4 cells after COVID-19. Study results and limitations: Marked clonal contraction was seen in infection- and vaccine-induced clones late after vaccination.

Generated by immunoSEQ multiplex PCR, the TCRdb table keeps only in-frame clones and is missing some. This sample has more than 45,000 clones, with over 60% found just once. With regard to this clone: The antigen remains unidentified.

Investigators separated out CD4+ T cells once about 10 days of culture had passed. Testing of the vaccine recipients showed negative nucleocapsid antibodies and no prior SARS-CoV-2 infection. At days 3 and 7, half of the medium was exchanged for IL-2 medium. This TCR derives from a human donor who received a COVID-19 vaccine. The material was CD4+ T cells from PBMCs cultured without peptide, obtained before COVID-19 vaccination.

CDR3 protein: CASSFGGGIGAEAFF. In DNA, the CDR3 is TGCGCCAGCAGCTTCGGCGGAGGAATCGGCGCTGAAGCTTTCTTT. This chain connects TRBV5-1 to TRBJ1-1; D ambiguous. Germline V gene sequence: CDR1 SGHRS, CDR2 YFSETQ. The CDR3 length is 15 residues. V lost 2 bases, J lost 6 bases, and 17 bases lay in between.